This passage covers 18 T cell receptor beta chains from one sample sequenced in a study of blood T cell repertoires in COVID-19. Using immunoSEQ multiplex PCR, the repertoire was profiled, and TCRdb retains in-frame clones only, with some absent. The table shows hundreds of thousands of clones, with about 83% occurring only once. Input material: peripheral blood. Source of these receptors: a woman aged 30 to 39 with COVID-19, enrolled during active disease.

The chain employs TRBV6-5 and TRBJ2-1, with 8 bases aligning to TRBD2. Germline V gene sequence: CDR1 MNHEY, CDR2 SVGAGI. CDR3 length: 15 amino acids. V lost 2 bases to trimming and J lost 7 bases; unmatched junction nucleotides: 7. CDR3 sequence: CASSYSGGRINEQFF. CDR3 sequence (DNA): TGTGCCAGCAGTTACAGTGGCGGGAGGATAAATGAGCAGTTCTTC.

V gene TRBV7-9 combines with J gene TRBJ2-3; 14 bases are a match to TRBD2. The CDR3 is 18 amino acids. V was pared by 5 bases and J by 5 bases, with 12 bases of the junction left unmatched. Germline assignment: CDR1 SEHNR and CDR2 FQNEAQ (reference sequence). The CDR3 region is CASSIGLAGGLPLDTQYF. The CDR3 DNA is TGTGCCAGCAGCATCGGACTAGCGGGAGGCTTGCCTTTAGATACGCAGTATTTT.

The genes are TRBV3-1 (or the pseudogene TRBV3-2) and TRBJ2-7; possibly TRBD1 for D (5 bases). Trimming pared 7 bases from V and 2 bases from J, leaving 12 bases between. Germline CDR1 and CDR2: LGHDT and YNNKEL (reference sequence). The CDR3 is 13 residues long. The CDR3 DNA is TGTGCCAGCACCTCGACAGCTCCCTACGAGCAGTACTTC. Its protein is CASTSTAPYEQYF.

This clone is a singleton in its sample. The chain joins TRBV18 to TRBJ2-1; TRBD1 agrees at 7 bases. The junction had 10 bases not matched to a gene; V was cut back by 3 bases and J by 8 bases. This CDR3 spans 15 amino acids. CDR1 and CDR2 from the germline V gene are KGHSH and LQKENI. For the CDR3, the DNA is TGTGCCAGCTCACCCCCGGGACAGATCTTCTATGAGCAGTTCTTC. Residues: CASSPPGQIFYEQFF.

The CDR3 loop is CASKFSGPGNEKLFF. As DNA, the CDR3 is TGTGCCAGCAAATTCTCCGGCCCCGGGAATGAAAAACTGTTTTTT. The gene calls are TRBV27 and TRBJ1-4, with D unclear. Germline V gives CDR1 MNHEY, CDR2 SMNVEV (reference sequence). V dropped 7 bases and J dropped 5 bases, with 17 bases sitting between them. The CDR3 covers 15 residues.

The chain is built from TRBV27 and TRBJ2-5; 7 bases are a match to TRBD1. Trimming cost V 5 bases and J 8 bases; bases outside gene matches: 14. Looked up from germline, CDR1 is MNHEY and CDR2 is SMNVEV (reference sequence). The CDR3 contains 15 residues. Here the CDR3 reads CASSRGQDPIGTQYF. The CDR3 DNA reads as TGTGCCAGCAGTCGCGGACAGGACCCGATAGGCACCCAGTACTTC.

The chain recombines TRBV3-1 (or the pseudogene TRBV3-2) with TRBJ2-5, with D possibly matching TRBD2 (5 bases). The CDR3 runs 14 residues. In germline, CDR1 is LGHDT, CDR2 YNNKEL (reference sequence). Trimming left V 0 bases short and J 1 base short, with 6 bases between. The CDR3 sequence is CASSQETSQETQYF. In DNA form, the CDR3 reads TGTGCCAGCAGCCAAGAAACTAGCCAAGAGACCCAGTACTTC.

This clone was seen a single time. The chain carries TRBV29-1 and TRBJ2-1; 10 bases are a match to TRBD1. The CDR3 has 13 amino acids. Germline V CDR1 and CDR2: SQVTM, ANQGSEA. With 1 base clipped from V and 9 bases from J, the junction kept 3 bases outside the gene matches. As DNA, the CDR3 is TGCAGCGTTGAAGGACAGGGGGCGTTTGAGCAGTTCTTC. It encodes CSVEGQGAFEQFF.

This chain links TRBV6-1 with TRBJ1-6; TRBD1 matches 10 bases. V lost 3 bases to trimming and J lost 7 bases; unmatched junction nucleotides: 3. The CDR3 has 15 residues. From germline, CDR1 is MNHNS and CDR2 SASEGT. In DNA, the CDR3 is TGTGCCAGCAGTGAGACGACAGGGGGCAATTCACCCCTCCACTTT. This gives the protein CASSETTGGNSPLHF.

The rearrangement uses TRBV20-1 and TRBJ2-3; TRBD2 matches at 8 bases. The germline CDR1 and CDR2 sequences are DFQATT and SNEGSKA (reference sequence). With V trimmed by 3 bases and J by 2 bases, 4 bases remained unmatched. This CDR3 spans 14 amino acids. This CDR3 is CSASPTSDTDTQYF. The CDR3 nucleotides are TGCAGTGCTAGTCCGACTAGCGACACAGATACGCAGTATTTT.

The sample holds one count of this clone. The CDR3 region has the DNA TGTGCCAGCAGTGAAAAGGAGGTCACAGATACGCAGTATTTT. Translating it yields CASSEKEVTDTQYF. V gene TRBV6-1 combines with J gene TRBJ2-3, with a tentative D call TRBD2 (5 bases). Per germline, CDR1 MNHNS and CDR2 SASEGT. Trimming stripped 2 bases from V and 2 bases from J, with 8 bases between. The CDR3 length is 14 residues.

This chain joins TRBV4-3 and TRBJ2-6; the D is unclear. This CDR3 is built from 16 residues. Germline V lookup: CDR1 LGHNA, CDR2 YSLEER. The germline V and J ends were trimmed by 4 bases and 0 bases, with 10 bases remaining between them. The CDR3: CASSPSASSGANVLTF. The CDR3 nucleotides are TGCGCCAGCAGCCCATCCGCCAGCTCTGGGGCCAACGTCCTGACTTTC.

The V gene is TRBV9, the J gene TRBJ1-3; the D is unclear. Germline CDR1 reads SGDLS; CDR2 reads YYNGEE. V was cut by 0 bases and J by 0 bases, with 7 bases left in between. This CDR3 contains 15 residues. CDR3 amino acids: CASSVEESSGNTIYF. The CDR3 nucleotides are TGTGCCAGCAGCGTAGAAGAGAGCTCTGGAAACACCATATATTTT.

The chain uses TRBV27 and TRBJ2-5; 8 nucleotides agree with TRBD1. Trimming took 5 bases from V and 4 from J; bases not matched to a gene: 6. The CDR3 covers 14 residues. From germline, CDR1 is MNHEY and CDR2 SMNVEV (reference sequence). The CDR3 loop is CASSTRTGTETQYF. DNA for the CDR3: TGTGCCAGCAGTACCCGGACAGGGACAGAGACCCAGTACTTC.

The chain joins TRBV7-9 to TRBJ1-1, with no clear D. The CDR3 has 14 residues. Germline CDR1 SEHNR, CDR2 FQNEAQ (reference sequence). The V gene lost 5 bases and the J gene lost 5 bases, with 15 bases spanning the gap. The CDR3 DNA sequence: TGTGCCAGCAGCACAAACACGGGGTTTACTGAAGCTTTCTTT. It yields the protein CASSTNTGFTEAFF.

Here the CDR3 DNA reads TGTGCCAGCAGCGTAGCACAGGGAAACACCGGGGAGCTGTTTTTT. It translates to CASSVAQGNTGELFF. The chain links TRBV9 to TRBJ2-2; D possibly corresponds to TRBD1 (6 bases). CDR3 length: 15 amino acids. V shed 0 bases and J shed 2 bases, with 8 bases lying between them. Germline V gives CDR1 SGDLS, CDR2 YYNGEE.

The chain couples TRBV27 to TRBJ1-6; the match to TRBD1 covers 10 bases. Germline CDR1 and CDR2: MNHEY and SMNVEV (reference sequence). J gave up 4 bases and V 4 bases, and 13 bases lay outside the gene matches. The CDR3 is 19 amino acids. CDR3 coding DNA: TGTGCCAGCAGTTCCCCGGGACAGGGGACTCGCGGGTATAATTCACCCCTCCACTTT. This gives the protein CASSSPGQGTRGYNSPLHF.

The V gene is TRBV3-1 (or the pseudogene TRBV3-2), the J gene TRBJ2-3, with 8 bases aligning to TRBD2. The length of the CDR3 is 17 residues. J gave up 0 bases and V 4 bases, and 9 bases lay outside the gene matches. Germline CDR1 reads LGHDT; CDR2 reads YNNKEL (reference sequence). In DNA form, the CDR3 reads TGTGCCAGCAGCCGGGACCCTAGCGGGTCTAGCACAGATACGCAGTATTTT. Translating it yields CASSRDPSGSSTDTQYF.